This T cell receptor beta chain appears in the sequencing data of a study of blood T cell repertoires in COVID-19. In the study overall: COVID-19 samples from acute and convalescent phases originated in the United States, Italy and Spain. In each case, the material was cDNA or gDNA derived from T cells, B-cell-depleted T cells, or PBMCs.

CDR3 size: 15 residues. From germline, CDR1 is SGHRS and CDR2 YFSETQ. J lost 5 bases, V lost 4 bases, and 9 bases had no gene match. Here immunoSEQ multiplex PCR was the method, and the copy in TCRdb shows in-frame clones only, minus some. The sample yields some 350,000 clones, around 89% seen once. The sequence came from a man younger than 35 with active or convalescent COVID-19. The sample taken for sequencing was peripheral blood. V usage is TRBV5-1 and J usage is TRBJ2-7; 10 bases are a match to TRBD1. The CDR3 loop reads CASSVGTGDLDEQYF. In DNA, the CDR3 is TGCGCCAGCAGCGTAGGGACAGGGGATCTCGACGAGCAGTACTTC.